Each of the 19 T cell receptor beta chains below was sequenced from the same sample in a study of long-term antiretroviral therapy in people with HIV. Sequencing used immunoSEQ v3.0 at survey level. Method: immunoSEQ multiplex PCR; TCRdb's copy keeps in-frame clones and lacks some. Here the sample spans 15,000 or so clones, 85% to 90% being singletons. The sample here was unsorted PBMCs, taken more than 2.2 years before starting antiretroviral therapy. These receptors all stem from a woman younger than 45 with HIV.

A single count supports this clone. This chain links TRBV6-6 with TRBJ1-4; TRBD1 aligns across 12 bases. From germline, CDR1 is MNHNY and CDR2 SVGAGI (reference sequence). The CDR3 loop spans 16 amino acids. V lost 6 bases and J lost 5; bases outside the gene matches: 7. For the CDR3, the DNA is TGTGCCAGCAGCACGGGACAGGGGGCGCGGAATGAAAAACTGTTTTTT. Its protein is CASSTGQGARNEKLFF.

This chain joins TRBV15 and TRBJ1-5; TRBD1 matches at 7 bases. J gave up 14 bases and V 2 bases, and 18 bases lay outside the gene matches. The CDR3 contains 16 residues. The germline gives CDR1 LNHNV, CDR2 YYDKDF (reference sequence). CDR3 in amino acids: CATSRRPGTVKIQKHF. The DNA of the CDR3 is TGTGCCACCAGCAGACGTCCCGGGACAGTCAAAATCCAGAAGCATTTT.

The chain combines TRBV30 with TRBJ2-6; D remains unclear. The CDR3 has 12 amino acids. Germline V gives CDR1 GTSNPN, CDR2 SVGIG (reference sequence). The V gene lost 3 bases and the J gene lost 0 bases, with 0 bases spanning the gap. DNA of the CDR3: TGTGCCTGGAGCTCTGGGGCCAACGTCCTGACTTTC. It encodes CAWSSGANVLTF.

The CDR3 is CAWTPPGTVANYGYTF. The CDR3, as DNA: TGTGCCTGGACCCCCCCGGGGACAGTAGCTAACTATGGCTACACCTTC. J is TRBJ1-2 and V is TRBV30; 7 nucleotides line up with TRBD1. Per the germline V gene, CDR1 is GTSNPN and CDR2 is SVGIG (reference sequence). V gave up 4 bases and J gave up 0 bases; unmatched junction bases: 11. This CDR3 has 16 residues.

This clone was seen a few times. The rearrangement joins TRBV5-1 to TRBJ1-6; no clear D. The germline V gene has CDR1 SGHRS and CDR2 YFSETQ. The CDR3 runs to 15 residues. Trimming took off 0 bases at V and 5 bases at J, with 9 bases between the two ends. The CDR3 coding sequence is TGCGCCAGCAGCTTGGGTGCAGCTAATAATTCACCCCTCCACTTT. Residues: CASSLGAANNSPLHF.

V is TRBV4-3 and J is TRBJ2-3, with a tentative D call TRBD1 (6 bases). The V gene lost 1 base and the J gene lost 2 bases, with 16 bases spanning the gap. The germline CDR1 and CDR2 sequences are LGHNA and YSLEER. CDR3 length: 17 amino acids. The CDR3 region is CASSQGFGQMYTDTQYF. In DNA, the CDR3 is TGCGCCAGCAGCCAAGGATTCGGACAGATGTACACAGATACGCAGTATTTT.

In this sample, this clone turned up once. The chain uses TRBV4-3 and TRBJ1-5; the D is unclear. The germline V and J ends were trimmed by 0 bases and 5 bases, with 11 bases remaining between them. The CDR3 spans 15 residues. Germline CDR1 and CDR2: LGHNA and YSLEER. CDR3 region: CASSQDRREDQPQHF. Here the CDR3 DNA reads TGCGCCAGCAGCCAAGATCGGCGGGAGGATCAGCCCCAGCATTTT.

The rearrangement links TRBV4-1 to TRBJ1-5; no definite D call. The CDR3 runs 15 residues. Trimming shortened V by 4 bases and J by 0 bases, and 10 bases separated the two germline ends. Germline loops: CDR1 MGHRA, CDR2 YSYEKL. The CDR3, as DNA: TGCGCCAGCAGCCTCGGGGTTTATAGCAATCAGCCCCAGCATTTT. Amino acid sequence: CASSLGVYSNQPQHF.

V usage is TRBV6-6 and J usage is TRBJ1-6, with a weak D call TRBD1 (6 bases). CDR1 and CDR2 from the germline V gene are MNHNY and SVGAGI (reference sequence). The length of the CDR3 is 15 residues. V lost 6 bases, J lost 3 bases, and 12 bases lay in between. The CDR3 DNA follows: TGTGCCAGCAGAAGGGGGGGCGGCTATAATTCACCCCTCCACTTT. Translation: CASRRGGGYNSPLHF.

V gene TRBV2 combines with J gene TRBJ1-2, with 9 positions matching TRBD1. Per the germline V gene, CDR1 is SNHLY and CDR2 is FYNNEI. This CDR3 has 13 residues. J gave up 13 bases and V 5 bases, and 11 bases lay outside the gene matches. The CDR3 sequence: CASSIDPGQGSTF. The CDR3 nucleotides read TGTGCCAGCAGTATAGACCCGGGACAGGGATCCACCTTC.

The chain carries TRBV6-6 and TRBJ1-2; 7 bases are shared with TRBD1. The CDR3 loop spans 14 amino acids. Per the germline V gene, CDR1 is MNHNY and CDR2 is SVGAGI (reference sequence). The ends lost 6 bases at V and 6 bases at J; junction bases unmatched: 10. This CDR3 reads CASSTYRGENGYTF. CDR3 nucleotide sequence: TGTGCCAGCAGCACTTACAGGGGAGAAAATGGCTACACCTTC.

The chain is built from TRBV10-3 and TRBJ2-3; 10 bases are shared with TRBD2. Trimming cost V 5 bases and J 4 bases; bases outside gene matches: 9. Germline V gene data show CDR1 as ENHRY and CDR2 as SYGVKD. The CDR3 runs to 16 residues. As DNA, the CDR3 is TGTGCCATCAGTACCGGAGCGGGGGGGCCTCCAGATACGCAGTATTTT. This encodes CAISTGAGGPPDTQYF.

V usage is TRBV4-1 and J usage is TRBJ2-7; the D is unclear. The CDR3 runs 15 residues. The V gene lost 0 bases and the J gene lost 7 bases, with 16 bases spanning the gap. Germline V gene lookup returns CDR1 MGHRA and CDR2 YSYEKL. The CDR3 nucleotides read TGCGCCAGCAGCCAAGATCTCCCCAGGACCAAGGAGCAGTACTTC. Encoded protein: CASSQDLPRTKEQYF.

V is TRBV7-8 and J is TRBJ1-6; maybe TRBD1 (5 bases). The germline V and J ends were trimmed by 4 bases and 7 bases, with 17 bases remaining between them. CDR3 size: 16 residues. CDR1 and CDR2 (germline): SGHVS, FQNEAQ. DNA for the CDR3: TGTGCCAGCAGCTCGGGACCCGACCGCTCCAATTCACCCCTCCACTTT. Protein product: CASSSGPDRSNSPLHF.

The chain couples TRBV7-2 to TRBJ1-2; D gene ambiguous. V was shortened by 5 bases and J by 8 bases, with 15 bases between the two germline ends. Germline V gene data show CDR1 as SGHTA and CDR2 as FQGNSA. CDR3 length equals 13 residues. The CDR3 DNA reads as TGTGCCAGCAGCCCCCCCTATGGGTTGGGCTACACCTTC. This encodes CASSPPYGLGYTF. The variable domain in full, completed from reference TRBV7-2 and TRBJ1-2, reads GAGVSQSPSNKVTEKGKDVELRCDPISGHTALYWYRQSLGQGLEFLIYFQGNSAPDKSGLPSDRFSAERTGGSVSTLTIQRTQQEDSAVYLCASSPPYGLGYTFGSGTRLTVV.

The gene calls are TRBV6-1 and TRBJ2-5; 9 bases align to TRBD1. The CDR3 covers 15 residues. V was clipped by 5 bases and J by 2 bases; unmatched bases: 6. Germline-derived CDR1 and CDR2 are MNHNS and SASEGT. CDR3 region: CASSRSTGGQETQYF. The CDR3 nucleotides are TGTGCCAGCAGTCGCTCGACAGGGGGTCAAGAGACCCAGTACTTC.

The chain has TRBV9 and TRBJ2-2; D is unclear. The CDR3 consists of 15 residues. Trimming cost V 0 bases and J 0 bases, with 6 bases left between them. The germline V gene encodes CDR1 SGDLS and CDR2 YYNGEE. The CDR3 nucleotides are TGTGCCAGCAGCGTAGTGAGCGCGAACACCGGGGAGCTGTTTTTT. This gives the protein CASSVVSANTGELFF.

V and J are TRBV30 and TRBJ1-3; no reliable D call. The CDR3 covers 12 residues. Germline assignment: CDR1 GTSNPN and CDR2 SVGIG (reference sequence). Trimming took 7 bases from V and 0 from J, leaving 7 bases between them. The CDR3 nucleotides read TGTGCCTCCCGGTTCTCTGGAAACACCATATATTTT. Its protein product is CASRFSGNTIYF.

The chain carries TRBV6-5 and TRBJ1-1; D is perhaps TRBD1 (5 bases). The CDR3 extends over 15 amino acids. Deletions cut 2 bases from V and 5 bases from J, with 15 bases between. The germline CDR1 and CDR2 sequences are MNHEY and SVGAGI. The CDR3, as DNA: TGTGCCAGCAGTTACGGTTGGCAGGGTGAGACTGAAGCTTTCTTT. Its translation is CASSYGWQGETEAFF.